These 18 T cell receptor beta chains share one sample of origin, sequenced in a study of CD8+ T cells in alopecia areata. Reverse transcription of extracted RNA yielded cDNA, which provided the sequencing template. Method: immunoSEQ multiplex PCR; TCRdb's copy keeps in-frame clones and lacks some. Among 150,000 to 200,000 clones listed, 60% were seen once. Treatment given: oral pan-JAK inhibitor, 5-10 mg twice daily. The material sequenced was CD4+ T cells sorted from blood, taken at week 24, from a patient treated with tofacitinib. The receptors shown here come from a human donor with alopecia areata.

This clone was observed a few times. The chain has TRBV7-2 and TRBJ1-4, with D hard to call. The ends were cut back, 5 bases at V and 8 bases at J, with 12 bases in the middle. This CDR3 comprises 13 residues. CDR1 SGHTA and CDR2 FQGNSA come from the germline V gene. The CDR3 nucleotides read TGTGCCAGCAGCAACTTAGGAGGCGAAAAACTGTTTTTT. Translated: CASSNLGGEKLFF.

This clone showed up just once. The rearrangement uses TRBV15 and TRBJ1-6; D call uncertain. The germline V gene encodes CDR1 LNHNV and CDR2 YYDKDF (reference sequence). The CDR3 loop spans 14 amino acids. Trimming took off 0 bases at V and 7 bases at J, with 7 bases between the two ends. The CDR3: CATSRDRRNSPLHF. The CDR3 bases are TGTGCCACCAGCAGAGATAGGAGAAATTCACCCCTCCACTTT. Filled out from reference TRBV15 and TRBJ1-6, the complete variable domain reads DAMVIQNPRYQVTQFGKPVTLSCSQTLNHNVMYWYQQKSSQAPKLLFHYYDKDFNNEADTPDNFQSRRPNTSFCFLDIRSPGLGDTAMYLCATSRDRRNSPLHFGNGTRLTVT.

This clone was counted between two and nine times. This chain joins TRBV6-6 and TRBJ1-1; 9 bases line up with TRBD1. Per the germline V gene, CDR1 is MNHNY and CDR2 is SVGAGI (reference sequence). This CDR3 is built from 16 residues. The J segment lost 1 base and the V segment lost 2 bases, leaving 5 bases of the junction unmatched. The CDR3 DNA sequence: TGTGCCAGCAGTTACCTACAGGGGGCCGCGAACACTGAAGCTTTCTTT. Its protein product is CASSYLQGAANTEAFF.

This rearrangement joins TRBV9 to TRBJ2-5; D may be TRBD1 (7 bases). CDR3 size: 15 residues. Germline CDR1 SGDLS, CDR2 YYNGEE. V lost 0 bases, J lost 3 bases, and 12 bases lay in between. CDR3 sequence (DNA): TGTGCCAGCAGCGTAGGCGGGACAGAAGAAGAGACCCAGTACTTC. Residues: CASSVGGTEEETQYF.

The chain links TRBV30 to TRBJ2-3; TRBD2 aligns across 8 bases. The V segment lost 4 bases and the J segment 4 bases; nucleotides outside the gene matches: 13. In germline, CDR1 is GTSNPN, CDR2 SVGIG (reference sequence). This CDR3 is built from 16 residues. The CDR3 DNA reads as TGTGCCTGGAACAGACATAGCGGGGTATCGTCAGATACGCAGTATTTT. Protein sequence: CAWNRHSGVSSDTQYF.

The chain links TRBV4-1 to TRBJ2-1; unclear D gene. CDR3 length equals 16 residues. With 0 bases removed from V and 2 bases from J, the gap between germline ends came to 11 bases. CDR1 is MGHRA and CDR2 is YSYEKL in the germline V gene. CDR3 protein: CASSQEVQGPYNEQFF. Here the CDR3 DNA reads TGCGCCAGCAGCCAAGAGGTTCAAGGGCCCTACAATGAGCAGTTCTTC.

The rearrangement joins TRBV4-3 to TRBJ2-2, with D unclear. The CDR3 has 15 residues. The germline gives CDR1 LGHNA, CDR2 YSLEER. Trimming took 0 bases from V and 1 from J, leaving 6 bases between them. The CDR3 nucleotides are TGCGCCAGCAGCCAAGATTCCGGGAACACCGGGGAGCTGTTTTTT. Amino acid sequence: CASSQDSGNTGELFF.

CDR3 coding DNA: TGCACCACCGGAGGGGAGTTCTTC. This encodes CTTGGEFF. The chain has TRBV29-1 and TRBJ2-1, with TRBD2 as a possible D gene (6 bases). Germline V gene sequence: CDR1 SQVTM, CDR2 ANQGSEA. This CDR3 spans 8 amino acids.

The rearrangement uses TRBV5-1 and TRBJ1-2; TRBD1 is a possible D gene (6 bases). The V gene lost 0 bases and the J gene lost 8 bases, with 17 bases spanning the gap. The CDR3 totals 15 residues. CDR1 is SGHRS and CDR2 is YFSETQ in the germline V gene. The DNA for the CDR3 is TGCGCCAGCAGCTTGGTCGGGGGCCAGGAGGACGGCTACACCTTC. It codes for CASSLVGGQEDGYTF. The full variable domain, in which reference TRBV5-1 and TRBJ1-2 provide the parts outside the CDR3, is KAGVTQTPRYLIKTRGQQVTLSCSPISGHRSVSWYQQTPGQGLQFLFEYFSETQRNKGNFPGRFSGRQFSNSRSEMNVSTLELGDSALYLCASSLVGGQEDGYTFGSGTRLTVV.

The chain links TRBV4-3 to TRBJ2-2; 11 nucleotides align to TRBD1. V trimming: 2 bases; J trimming: 6 bases; junction bases outside the gene matches: 11. This CDR3 is 18 amino acids long. CDR1 and CDR2 from the germline V gene are LGHNA and YSLEER. The CDR3 nucleotides read TGCGCCAGCAGCCAACCGGGGGCCGGGACAGGGGGAGCCGGGGAGCTGTTTTTT. It codes for CASSQPGAGTGGAGELFF.

V and J are TRBV30 and TRBJ1-2, with D uncertain. Per the germline V gene, CDR1 is GTSNPN and CDR2 is SVGIG (reference sequence). Between the trimmed V and J ends, which lost 2 bases and 8 bases, there was a span of 21 bases. The CDR3 extends over 15 amino acids. CDR3 nucleotide sequence: TGTGCCTGGAGTAAGACATCCAATTTGCTGTTGGGCTACACCTTC. Its protein is CAWSKTSNLLLGYTF.

Concerning this clone: The sample carries other DNA sequences with the same CDR3. The rearrangement uses TRBV5-1 and TRBJ1-6; a weak D match, TRBD1 (5 bases). Germline V gives CDR1 SGHRS, CDR2 YFSETQ. The CDR3 is 15 amino acids. Trimming left V 5 bases short and J 7 bases short, with 16 bases between. CDR3 sequence (DNA): TGCGCCAGCAGTTTCTCCGGGACTGAGAATTCACCCCTCCACTTT. Translated, it gives CASSFSGTENSPLHF. Supplemented by reference TRBV5-1 and TRBJ1-6, the full variable domain reads KAGVTQTPRYLIKTRGQQVTLSCSPISGHRSVSWYQQTPGQGLQFLFEYFSETQRNKGNFPGRFSGRQFSNSRSEMNVSTLELGDSALYLCASSFSGTENSPLHFGNGTRLTVT.

V and J are TRBV7-3 and TRBJ1-1; 7 bases match TRBD1. From germline, CDR1 is SGHTA and CDR2 FQGTGA. Losses at the gene ends were 2 bases for V and 6 bases for J; bases not matched to a gene: 3. The CDR3 runs to 13 residues. CDR3 protein: CASSLDREAEAFF. CDR3 sequence (DNA): TGTGCCAGCAGCTTAGACAGGGAGGCTGAAGCTTTCTTT.

V gene TRBV15 combines with J gene TRBJ2-4, with a tentative D call TRBD2 (5 bases). This CDR3 spans 17 amino acids. Germline V gene sequence: CDR1 LNHNV, CDR2 YYDKDF (reference sequence). The ends were cut back, 1 base at V and 3 bases at J, with 16 bases in the middle. The CDR3 coding sequence is TGTGCCACCAGCAGAGTTGTCGGGGTATTGGGCAAAAACATTCAGTACTTC. Residues: CATSRVVGVLGKNIQYF.

This clone was picked up one time. The chain links TRBV7-8 to TRBJ1-1, with 7 bases identical to TRBD1. The CDR3 covers 14 residues. Germline CDR1 and CDR2: SGHVS and FQNEAQ. Trimming at V came to 4 bases and at J to 1 base, leaving 3 bases not matched to a gene. The CDR3 sequence is CASSSGTANTEAFF. DNA for the CDR3: TGTGCCAGCAGCTCCGGGACAGCGAACACTGAAGCTTTCTTT. The whole variable domain, remainder taken from reference TRBV7-8 and TRBJ1-1, is GAGVSQSPRYKVAKRGQDVALRCDPISGHVSLFWYQQALGQGPEFLTYFQNEAQLDKSGLPSDRFFAERPEGSVSTLKIQRTQQEDSAVYLCASSSGTANTEAFFGQGTRLTVV.

The genes are TRBV19 and TRBJ2-7, with D tentatively TRBD1 (7 bases). Trimming removed 4 bases from V and 0 bases from J, with 10 bases in between. The CDR3 extends over 14 amino acids. Germline V gives CDR1 LNHDA, CDR2 SQIVND (reference sequence). CDR3 sequence: CASSNRGLSYEQYF. The DNA of the CDR3 is TGTGCCAGTAGTAACAGGGGACTCTCCTACGAGCAGTACTTC.

As concerns this clone: Other DNA variants within this sample encode the same CDR3. This rearrangement joins TRBV4-3 to TRBJ2-5; no reliable D call. Germline V CDR1 and CDR2: LGHNA, YSLEER. This CDR3 has 15 amino acids. V was clipped by 0 bases and J by 3 bases, with 11 bases between them. In DNA, the CDR3 is TGCGCCAGCAGCCAAGATTACAGAAGAGAAGAGACCCAGTACTTC. It codes for CASSQDYRREETQYF.

There are a few counts of this clone. The rearrangement links TRBV6-4 to TRBJ2-1; TRBD1 matches 11 bases. Germline CDR1 and CDR2: MRHNA and SNTAGT. The CDR3 loop spans 13 amino acids. The V segment lost 6 bases and the J segment 9 bases; nucleotides outside the gene matches: 4. CDR3 sequence: CASRGQGAGEQFF. In nucleotides, the CDR3 is TGTGCCAGCAGAGGACAGGGGGCGGGTGAGCAGTTCTTC.